The 20 T cell receptor beta chains below come from one sample, sequenced in a study of a mutant IDH1 vaccine in newly diagnosed glioma. As for time point: week 11, during vaccination. The content of each vaccine dose was 300 ug of mutant IDH1 20-mer peptide, and topical imiquimod accompanied it. Their antigen targets remain unknown. Here immunoSEQ multiplex PCR was the method, and the copy in TCRdb shows in-frame clones only, minus some. The data show about 110,000 clones, roughly 90% seen once. The sample here was PBMCs, taken from a glioma patient whose treatment included an IDH1 peptide vaccine. The receptor set was obtained from a woman between 45 and 65 years old with glioma.

The V and J genes are TRBV2 and TRBJ1-5; D remains ambiguous. Germline V gene sequence: CDR1 SNHLY, CDR2 FYNNEI. The CDR3 is 14 residues long. Trimming took 4 bases from V and 5 from J, leaving 12 bases between them. CDR3 in DNA: TGTGCCAGCAGTGGTAGAGGGCGGGATCAGCCCCAGCATTTT. Amino acids: CASSGRGRDQPQHF. The full variable domain, its missing parts supplied by reference TRBV2 and TRBJ1-5, is EPEVTQTPSHQVTQMGQEVILRCVPISNHLYFYWYRQILGQKVEFLVSFYNNEISEKSEIFDDQFSVERPDGSNFTLKIRSTKLEDSAMYFCASSGRGRDQPQHFGDGTRLSIL.

Turning to this clone: The final CDR3 position lacks the conserved phenylalanine or tryptophan, pointing to a likely read error. The DNA is left out, because the CDR3 cannot be placed on it with certainty; the CDR3 is given as TCRdb lists it. This chain connects TRBV2 to TRBJ2-7; the table assigns TRBD2, which was not confirmed against the DNA. The germline V gene encodes CDR1 SNHLY and CDR2 FYNNEI. The CDR3 is made up of 11 amino acids, end residues included. CDR3 loop: CASSTGMKVYG.

The chain couples TRBV10-2 to TRBJ1-5; D uncertain. The CDR3 runs to 14 residues. Germline CDR1 reads WSHSY; CDR2 reads SAAADI. V gave up 2 bases and J gave up 3 bases, with 8 bases separating them. CDR3 sequence: CASSEGSTNQPQHF. CDR3 in DNA: TGCGCCAGCAGTGAGGGGAGTACCAATCAGCCCCAGCATTTT.

The J gene is TRBJ2-5, the V gene TRBV18; D perhaps matches TRBD1 (5 bases). The CDR3 is 15 amino acids. V lost 5 bases to trimming and J lost 0 bases, with 13 bases between them. CDR1 is KGHSH and CDR2 is LQKENI in the germline V gene. The CDR3 here is CASSSLKGYQETQYF. CDR3 in DNA: TGTGCCAGCTCATCCCTGAAGGGGTACCAAGAGACCCAGTACTTC. The whole variable domain, filled in from reference TRBV18 and TRBJ2-5, reads NAGVMQNPRHLVRRRGQEARLRCSPMKGHSHVYWYRQLPEEGLKFMVYLQKENIIDESGMPKERFSAEFPKEGPSILRIQQVVRGDSAAYFCASSSLKGYQETQYFGPGTRLLVL.

The genes are TRBV7-2 and TRBJ2-7; possibly TRBD1 or TRBD2 for D (6 bases each). There are 14 residues in the CDR3. With 5 bases removed from V and 3 bases from J, the gap between germline ends came to 14 bases. Germline CDR1 reads SGHTA; CDR2 reads FQGNSA. CDR3 region: CASSLGGGHYEQYF. The CDR3 DNA sequence: TGTGCCAGCAGCCTCGGAGGGGGTCACTACGAGCAGTACTTC. Variable domain in full (rest from reference TRBV7-2 and TRBJ2-7): GAGVSQSPSNKVTEKGKDVELRCDPISGHTALYWYRQSLGQGLEFLIYFQGNSAPDKSGLPSDRFSAERTGGSVSTLTIQRTQQEDSAVYLCASSLGGGHYEQYFGPGTRLTVT.

The gene calls are TRBV2 and TRBJ2-7; 7 positions agree with TRBD1. Germline CDR1 SNHLY, CDR2 FYNNEI. The CDR3 length is 15 residues. Trimming cost V 7 bases and J 4 bases; bases outside gene matches: 13. The CDR3 protein is CASTLRQGSGYEQYF. CDR3 coding DNA: TGTGCCAGCACTCTCCGACAGGGATCGGGGTACGAGCAGTACTTC.

The chain recombines TRBV28 with TRBJ1-2, with a weak D call TRBD1 (5 bases). This CDR3 spans 12 amino acids. Trimming took off 5 bases at V and 7 bases at J, with 11 bases between the two ends. Germline V CDR1 and CDR2: MDHEN, SYDVKM. The CDR3 loop is CASSTPGPGYTF. CDR3 in DNA: TGTGCCAGCAGTACACCGGGACCTGGCTACACCTTC.

This chain uses TRBV29-1 with TRBJ2-5; D tentatively fits TRBD1 or TRBD2 (6 bases each). The CDR3 is 17 amino acids. V lost 4 bases and J lost 1, with 22 bases in between. Germline-derived CDR1 and CDR2 are SQVTM and ANQGSEA. CDR3 coding DNA: TGCAGCGTTGGAGGGGGAGGAACCACAGGGATCCAAGAGACCCAGTACTTC. Its protein is CSVGGGGTTGIQETQYF.

V is TRBV5-6 and J is TRBJ2-1; maybe TRBD2 (5 bases). The V gene's germline CDR1 is SGHDT and CDR2 YYEEEE. The V and J ends lost 0 bases and 9 bases respectively, with 7 bases between them. The CDR3 spans 12 residues. The CDR3 DNA follows: TGTGCCAGCAGCTTGGGAGGGCGTGAGCAGTTCTTC. It codes for CASSLGGREQFF.

The J gene is TRBJ1-4, the V gene TRBV29-1; D unresolved. The V end was cut by 4 bases, the J end by 5 bases, with 11 bases between. Per the germline V gene, CDR1 is SQVTM and CDR2 is ANQGSEA. This CDR3 has 13 amino acids. The CDR3 sequence is CSVGEQQNEKLFF. The CDR3 nucleotides read TGCAGCGTTGGAGAACAGCAAAATGAAAAACTGTTTTTT.

The chain combines TRBV6-5 with TRBJ2-5, with D possibly matching TRBD2 (6 bases). V was clipped by 5 bases and J by 7 bases, with 17 bases between them. From germline, CDR1 is MNHEY and CDR2 SVGAGI. The CDR3 totals 14 residues. In DNA, the CDR3 is TGTGCCAGCAGTCTTAGCGGAAAAGATGGGACCCAGTACTTC. It translates to CASSLSGKDGTQYF.

The rearrangement uses TRBV5-1 and TRBJ2-7; the match to TRBD1 covers 7 bases. Germline-derived CDR1 and CDR2 are SGHRS and YFSETQ. V shed 5 bases and J 0 bases; nucleotides not matched to a gene: 2. This CDR3 contains 13 residues. CDR3 in amino acids: CASRTGSSYEQYF. In nucleotides, the CDR3 is TGCGCCAGCAGGACAGGGAGCTCCTACGAGCAGTACTTC. The variable domain in full, completed from reference TRBV5-1 and TRBJ2-7, reads KAGVTQTPRYLIKTRGQQVTLSCSPISGHRSVSWYQQTPGQGLQFLFEYFSETQRNKGNFPGRFSGRQFSNSRSEMNVSTLELGDSALYLCASRTGSSYEQYFGPGTRLTVT.

The sample holds a few counts of this clone. This chain uses TRBV30 with TRBJ2-7, with D perhaps assigned TRBD1 or TRBD2 (5 bases each). The CDR3 loop spans 12 amino acids. Trimming removed 2 bases at V and 6 bases at J, with 11 bases between. Germline lookup yields CDR1 GTSNPN and CDR2 SVGIG (reference sequence). The CDR3 DNA reads TGTGCCTGGAGTAACGGGGCCGGCGAGCAGTACTTC. Protein product: CAWSNGAGEQYF.

This sequence joins TRBV5-1 and TRBJ2-2; unclear D gene. The CDR3 covers 14 residues. Trimming stripped 5 bases from V and 2 bases from J, with 10 bases between. Germline loops: CDR1 SGHRS, CDR2 YFSETQ. CDR3 amino acids: CASRAEPNTGELFF. CDR3 bases: TGCGCCAGCAGGGCGGAGCCAAACACCGGGGAGCTGTTTTTT.

The V gene is TRBV28, the J gene TRBJ2-7; D unclear. This CDR3 contains 15 residues. The germline gives CDR1 MDHEN, CDR2 SYDVKM. Trimming pared 6 bases from V and 5 bases from J, leaving 20 bases between. The chain's CDR3 is CASSLPGLNYNEQYF. Written as DNA, the CDR3 is TGTGCCAGCAGCCTCCCGGGCCTTAATTATAACGAGCAGTACTTC.

This clone was seen once. This chain links TRBV29-1 with TRBJ1-2, with TRBD1 as a possible D gene (5 bases). Germline CDR1 SQVTM, CDR2 ANQGSEA. Trimming pared 3 bases from V and 5 bases from J, leaving 13 bases between. This CDR3 has 13 amino acids. CDR3: CSVEKGQNYGYTF. The CDR3 bases are TGCAGCGTTGAGAAAGGACAAAATTATGGCTACACCTTC. The full variable domain, with the rest looked up from reference TRBV29-1 and TRBJ1-2, is SAVISQKPSRDICQRGTSLTIQCQVDSQVTMMFWYRQQPGQSLTLIATANQGSEATYESGFVIDKFPISRPNLTFSTLTVSNMSPEDSSIYLCSVEKGQNYGYTFGSGTRLTVV.

In this sample, this clone turned up once. V is TRBV5-4 and J is TRBJ2-1; weak D call: TRBD2 (6 bases). Trimming removed 0 bases from V and 5 bases from J, with 12 bases in between. Germline loops: CDR1 SGHNT, CDR2 YYREEE (reference sequence). The CDR3 contains 15 residues. Written as DNA, the CDR3 is TGTGCCAGCAGCTTGGTCGGGAGTGGGCACAATGAGCAGTTCTTC. Residues: CASSLVGSGHNEQFF.

The chain links TRBV20-1 to TRBJ1-5; D remains unclear. The V end lost 3 bases, the J end lost 9 bases, and 9 bases lay between the germline ends. The V gene's germline CDR1 is DFQATT and CDR2 SNEGSKA (reference sequence). CDR3 length: 11 residues. The DNA for the CDR3 is TGCAGTGCTAGCGGGGAGGTGCCCCAGCATTTT. Amino acids: CSASGEVPQHF.

V usage is TRBV5-4 and J usage is TRBJ2-4, with D perhaps TRBD1 (5 bases). CDR1 is SGHNT, CDR2 YYREEE, per germline (reference sequence). CDR3 length: 14 amino acids. The V end was cut by 0 bases, the J end by 8 bases, with 12 bases between. CDR3 sequence reads: CASSLGDRQHIQYF. Here the CDR3 DNA reads TGTGCCAGCAGCTTGGGTGACAGACAACACATTCAGTACTTC. Combining the CDR3 with reference TRBV5-4 and TRBJ2-4 gives the whole variable domain ETGVTQSPTHLIKTRGQQVTLRCSSQSGHNTVSWYQQALGQGPQFIFQYYREEENGRGNFPPRFSGLQFPNYSSELNVNALELDDSALYLCASSLGDRQHIQYFGAGTRLSVL.

CDR3: CASSTLAGAAEQYF. The CDR3 DNA sequence: TGTGCCAGCAGTACTCTAGCGGGAGCCGCCGAGCAGTACTTC. This chain links TRBV6-6 with TRBJ2-7; TRBD2 matches at 10 bases. The CDR3 sequence is 14 residues long. J was trimmed by 6 bases and V by 5 bases; bases with no gene match: 7. CDR1 MNHNY and CDR2 SVGAGI come from the germline V gene (reference sequence).